This T cell receptor (beta chain) was sequenced during a study of cytomegalovirus exposure and HLA in healthy donors. The CDR3 loop spans 15 amino acids. Germline-derived CDR1 and CDR2 are MGHRA and YSYEKL. Germline trimming cut 4 bases from V and 5 bases from J; bases unmatched to any gene: 6. 13 Jbeta primers and 60 Vbeta primers were used for the PCR. Assay: immunoSEQ multiplex PCR; the TCRdb copy retains only in-frame clones and omits some. The sample includes about 140,000 clones, 82% of them seen just once. This clone has a single count. The chain combines TRBV4-1 with TRBJ1-1; 11 bases are a match to TRBD1. The sequence was obtained from a man between 18 and 29 years old in good health and CMV-seropositive. Input material: PBMCs. CDR3 sequence reads: CASSPAGTGGTEAFF. CDR3 bases: TGCGCCAGCAGCCCGGCCGGGACAGGGGGGACTGAAGCTTTCTTT.